The TCR beta chain under discussion was sequenced for a study of cytomegalovirus exposure and HLA in healthy donors. Study results and caveats: Investigators reported over 150 TCR beta chains as tied to cytomegalovirus. Some V segments (TRBV6-2 and TRBV6-3 among them) were excluded as indistinguishable. A previous analysis found most TCR beta V segments productive roughly 87% or roughly 30% of the time. In a later analysis, the majority of CMV-associated beta chains seemingly showed HLA restriction.

The PCR had 60 Vbeta and 13 Jbeta primers. Profiling relied on immunoSEQ multiplex PCR, and the TCRdb table lists in-frame clones only, not all of them. The data show about 160,000 clones, around 82% seen once. This CDR3 spans 17 amino acids. J lost 0 bases, V lost 3 bases, and 10 bases had no gene match. The germline V gene has CDR1 SGHTA and CDR2 FQGNSA. In regard to this clone: The antigen remains unidentified.

The source material was PBMCs. This chain links TRBV7-2 with TRBJ2-7, with 8 bases lining up with TRBD2. This TCR derives from a man younger than 45 in good health and CMV-seronegative. CDR3 coding DNA: TGTGCCAGCAGCTTCCTGGCGGGAGGACCTTTCTCCTACGAGCAGTACTTC. Protein: CASSFLAGGPFSYEQYF.